This is a list of T cell receptor beta chains from one sample in a study of T cell repertoires in cytomegalovirus infection. MiXCR, run by TCRdb on the reads, gives a single entry per CDR3 protein. The repertoire holds about 450,000 distinct CDR3 sequences, with roughly a third as singletons. Material: PBMCs. All receptors derive from a human donor in good health (CMV status not recorded). Some clones in this sample may be carry-over from other donors' samples. The CDR3 runs from the conserved cysteine through the conserved F or W. A D gene is named only where the DNA matches it firmly. Clone sizes are given selectively: once, few, many, or a class where the clone is expanded.

clone size	D gene	V gene	J gene	CDR3 DNA	CDR3 protein
many	NA	TRBV4-3	TRBJ2-7	TGCGCCAGCAGCCAAGAGACCAAAGACTACGAGCAGTACTTC	CASSQETKDYEQYF
once	NA	TRBV19	TRBJ2-2	TGTGCCAGTAGTATTGCAGGGGCGAGCACCGGGGAGCTGTTTTTT	CASSIAGASTGELFF
NA	TRBD1	TRBV5-8	TRBJ2-7	TGTGCCAGCAGCCGCGGTAGGACAGGGGGCTACGAGCAGTACTTC	CASSRGRTGGYEQYF
few	TRBD1	TRBV5-1	TRBJ1-1	TGCGCCAGCAGCAGTAATACAGGGGTACCTGAAGCTTTCTTT	CASSSNTGVPEAFF
NA	NA	TRBV11-2	TRBJ1-1	TGTGCCAGCAGCCACTTGGACGGTAACACTGAAGCTTTCTTT	CASSHLDGNTEAFF
NA	NA	TRBV6-1	TRBJ2-5	TGTGCCAGCAGTGGACTACTAGAGACCCAGTACTTC	CASSGLLETQYF
NA	TRBD1	TRBV25-1	TRBJ2-7	TGTGCCAGCAGTGACGGGACAGGGGAATACGAGCAGTACTTC	CASSDGTGEYEQYF
few	NA	TRBV12-3/TRBV12-4	TRBJ1-3	TGTGCCAGCAGTGCGAGCGCTGGAAACACCATATATTTT	CASSASAGNTIYF
few	TRBD2	TRBV7-9	TRBJ2-1	TGTGCCAGCAGTATCGGACTAGCGGGGGGGCGCCGTCGCAGTGAGCAGTTCTTC	CASSIGLAGGRRRSEQFF
once	NA	TRBV9	TRBJ2-2	TGTGCCAGCAGCGTAGGGACAGTTGACACCGGGGAGCTGTTTTTT	CASSVGTVDTGELFF
NA	NA	TRBV7-6	TRBJ2-7	TGTGCCAGCAGCTTAGCGGTATCCGGGGGAGCCTACGAGCAGTACTTC	CASSLAVSGGAYEQYF
few	NA	TRBV11-3	TRBJ2-7	TGTGCCAGCAGCTTGGGTTCCGGGGACGAGCAGTACTTC	CASSLGSGDEQYF
NA	NA	TRBV18	TRBJ2-1	TGTGCCAGCTCACCACCGACAGGAAGCTCCTACAATGAGCAGTTCTTC	CASSPPTGSSYNEQFF
few	TRBD2	TRBV27	TRBJ2-3	TGTGCCAGCAGTACGATAGCGGGTCTTAGCACAGATACGCAGTATTTT	CASSTIAGLSTDTQYF
NA	TRBD1	TRBV7-3	TRBJ2-7	TGTGCCAGCAGCTTTGACAGGGCCGCCCTCGAGCAGTACTTC	CASSFDRAALEQYF
many	NA	TRBV5-6	TRBJ2-7	TGTGCCAGCAGCTTGAATTGGGGGAGCTCCTACGAGCAGTACTTC	CASSLNWGSSYEQYF
few	NA	TRBV18	TRBJ1-4	TGTGCCAGCTCATCAGCCCCTGAAGGCAGTAATGAAAAACTGTTTTTT	CASSSAPEGSNEKLFF
few	NA	TRBV6-1	TRBJ2-2	TGTGCCAGCAGCGTCCACGGGAGTGGGGTGAACACCGGGGAGCTGTTTTTT	CASSVHGSGVNTGELFF
NA	TRBD2	TRBV6-5	TRBJ2-2	TGTGCCAGCAGTTACTCGAAGCGGGGGGGCCCCGGGGAGCTGTTTTTT	CASSYSKRGGPGELFF
NA	NA	TRBV20-1	TRBJ2-7	TGCAGTGCTAGAGATAATCCGGGGGCCCCCTACGAGCAGTACTTC	CSARDNPGAPYEQYF
NA	NA	TRBV11-2	TRBJ2-2	TGTGCCAGCAGCAAAGATGTGGGGTCGGCCGGGGAGCTGTTTTTT	CASSKDVGSAGELFF
NA	TRBD1	TRBV27	TRBJ2-7	TGTGCCAGCAGTCATGGGACAGGGGGCTACGAGCAGTACTTC	CASSHGTGGYEQYF
NA	NA	TRBV5-6	TRBJ2-3	TGTGCCAGCAGCCGAGCCGGGGCATATACGCAGTATTTT	CASSRAGAYTQYF
NA	NA	TRBV6-5	TRBJ2-7	TGTGCCAGCAGTTACACCCCAGACATCTCCTACGAGCAGTACTTC	CASSYTPDISYEQYF
many	NA	TRBV7-8	TRBJ1-2	TGTGCCAGCAGCGCCCGCAGGAGCTATGGCTACACCTTC	CASSARRSYGYTF
few	NA	TRBV25-1	TRBJ1-4	TGTGCCAGCAGTGATCCCTGGGAAAAACTGTTTTTT	CASSDPWEKLFF
once	NA	TRBV2	TRBJ1-1	TGTGCCAGCAGTGAAAGGGGAATCATGAACACTGAAGCTTTCTTT	CASSERGIMNTEAFF
NA	NA	TRBV6-8	TRBJ2-3	TGTGCCAGCAGGTCCAGTTTCCAGTGCACAGATACGCAGTATTTT	CASRSSFQCTDTQYF
few	NA	TRBV15	TRBJ2-7	TGTGCCACCAGCAGAGATCTGGGCGCTAATGTCCAGAAGGCTGACTTC	CATSRDLGANVQKADF
many	NA	TRBV7-2	TRBJ2-7	TGTGCCAGCAGCTTAGGAGGCAGGGACTACGAGCAGTACTTC	CASSLGGRDYEQYF